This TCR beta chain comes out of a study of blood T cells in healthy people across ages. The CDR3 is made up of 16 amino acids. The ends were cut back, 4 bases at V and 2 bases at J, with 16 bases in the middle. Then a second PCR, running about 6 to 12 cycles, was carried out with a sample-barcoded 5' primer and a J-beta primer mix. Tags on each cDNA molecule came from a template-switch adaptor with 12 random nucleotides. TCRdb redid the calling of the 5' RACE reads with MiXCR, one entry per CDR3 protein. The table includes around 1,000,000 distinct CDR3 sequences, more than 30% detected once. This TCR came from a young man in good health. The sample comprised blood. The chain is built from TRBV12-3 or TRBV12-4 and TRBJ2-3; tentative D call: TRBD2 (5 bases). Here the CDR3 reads CASSSSPGMPTDTQYF. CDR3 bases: TGTGCCAGCAGTTCCTCCCCCGGGATGCCCACAGATACGCAGTATTTT.